The next 13 T cell receptor beta chains were all read from a single sample in a study of blood T cell repertoires in COVID-19. Here immunoSEQ multiplex PCR was the method, and the copy in TCRdb shows in-frame clones only, minus some. The sample holds roughly 180,000 clones, about 88% seen once. Sequenced input: peripheral blood. The receptor set was obtained from a woman aged 45-60 years with COVID-19, enrolled during active disease.

This clone was recorded once. The V gene is TRBV28, the J gene TRBJ1-5; D gene uncertain. Germline V gene data show CDR1 as MDHEN and CDR2 as SYDVKM. V was clipped by 6 bases and J by 10 bases, with 7 bases between them. This CDR3 is 10 amino acids long. CDR3 in amino acids: CASSHTPQHF. For the CDR3, the DNA is TGTGCCAGCAGCCACACACCCCAGCATTTT.

The rearrangement links TRBV9 to TRBJ2-1; 10 bases fit TRBD2. The CDR3 runs to 16 residues. Trimming removed 4 bases from V and 8 bases from J; junction bases left unmatched: 12. Germline lookup yields CDR1 SGDLS and CDR2 YYNGEE. The CDR3 sequence: CASSTRASGGIDEQFF. Here the CDR3 DNA reads TGTGCCAGCAGCACCCGGGCTAGCGGGGGTATTGATGAGCAGTTCTTC. Filled out from reference TRBV9 and TRBJ2-1, the complete variable domain reads DSGVTQTPKHLITATGQRVTLRCSPRSGDLSVYWYQQSLDQGLQFLIQYYNGEERAKGNILERFSAQQFPDLHSELNLSSLELGDSALYFCASSTRASGGIDEQFFGPGTRLTVL.

The V and J genes are TRBV28 and TRBJ2-3; TRBD1 is a possible D gene (6 bases). Between the trimmed V and J ends, which lost 7 bases and 0 bases, there was a span of 11 bases. The CDR3 is 14 residues long. Per germline, CDR1 MDHEN and CDR2 SYDVKM. CDR3 sequence: CASTSTGSTDTQYF. The CDR3 DNA sequence: TGTGCCAGCACTTCCACAGGGAGCACAGATACGCAGTATTTT.

V is TRBV9 and J is TRBJ1-3; D is uncertain. V lost 0 bases and J 0 bases, leaving 7 bases between the germline ends. The CDR3 loop spans 15 amino acids. CDR1 is SGDLS and CDR2 is YYNGEE in the germline V gene. In nucleotides, the CDR3 is TGTGCCAGCAGCGTAGGGAGGGTCTCTGGAAACACCATATATTTT. This encodes CASSVGRVSGNTIYF.

This chain joins TRBV11-2 and TRBJ1-1; D perhaps matches TRBD1 (5 bases). V was shortened by 5 bases and J by 5 bases, with 9 bases between the two germline ends. Per the germline V gene, CDR1 is SGHAT and CDR2 is FQNNGV. The CDR3 has 12 residues. DNA of the CDR3: TGTGCCAGCAGCCCAGGGACTACTGAAGCTTTCTTT. Translation: CASSPGTTEAFF. Looking up the rest from reference TRBV11-2 and TRBJ1-1 gives the full variable domain: EAGVAQSPRYKIIEKRQSVAFWCNPISGHATLYWYQQILGQGPKLLIQFQNNGVVDDSQLPKDRFSAERLKGVDSTLKIQPAKLEDSAVYLCASSPGTTEAFFGQGTRLTVV.

As to this clone: This sample includes further DNA sequences coding for the same CDR3. The chain recombines TRBV30 with TRBJ2-7; the D is unclear. This CDR3 is built from 12 residues. V lost 0 bases and J lost 4, with 7 bases in between. Germline V gene data show CDR1 as GTSNPN and CDR2 as SVGIG (reference sequence). This CDR3 reads CAWSVGVYEQYF. CDR3 nucleotides: TGTGCCTGGAGTGTAGGAGTTTACGAGCAGTACTTC.

The gene calls are TRBV7-9 and TRBJ2-5, with 10 bases lining up with TRBD2. Unmatched junction bases numbered 7, after V lost 8 bases and J lost 4 bases. Germline V gene sequence: CDR1 SEHNR, CDR2 FQNEAQ (reference sequence). The CDR3 contains 14 residues. The CDR3 spells CASGKTSGVETQYF. CDR3 nucleotide sequence: TGTGCCAGCGGGAAAACTAGCGGGGTAGAGACCCAGTACTTC.

The J gene is TRBJ2-3, the V gene TRBV19; 9 bases line up with TRBD2. CDR3 length equals 15 residues. After removal of 6 bases from V and 5 bases from J, the junction contained 9 bases not matched to a gene. The germline V gene encodes CDR1 LNHDA and CDR2 SQIVND (reference sequence). CDR3 coding DNA: TGTGCCAGTAGGCCAGCGGGGGGCCGTATAGATACGCAGTATTTT. It yields the protein CASRPAGGRIDTQYF.

The rearrangement uses TRBV6-1 and TRBJ1-6; 9 bases map to TRBD1. The CDR3 sequence is 16 residues long. The germline CDR1 and CDR2 sequences are MNHNS and SASEGT. J was trimmed by 7 bases and V by 1 base; bases with no gene match: 5. CDR3 loop: CASSEEGQGRNSPLHF. CDR3 nucleotides: TGTGCCAGCAGTGAAGAAGGACAGGGGAGGAATTCACCCCTCCACTTT.

The chain uses TRBV9 and TRBJ2-3; 8 bases match TRBD2. This CDR3 comprises 15 residues. Germline values: CDR1 SGDLS, CDR2 YYNGEE. Unmatched junction bases numbered 10, after V lost 4 bases and J lost 6 bases. This CDR3 is CASSPTSGGWDTQYF. The CDR3 bases are TGTGCCAGCAGCCCTACTAGCGGAGGTTGGGATACGCAGTATTTT.

Only one count was recorded for this clone. This sequence joins TRBV24-1 and TRBJ2-5; the match to TRBD1 covers 12 bases. The CDR3 totals 16 residues. J lost 5 bases, V lost 4 bases, and 7 bases had no gene match. The germline V gene encodes CDR1 KGHDR and CDR2 SFDVKD. The CDR3 loop is CATSDPGTGGAETQYF. DNA for the CDR3: TGTGCCACCAGTGACCCCGGGACAGGGGGCGCGGAGACCCAGTACTTC.

The chain carries TRBV5-4 and TRBJ2-7; 8 bases match TRBD2. V shed 0 bases, J shed 0 bases, and the junction held 2 bases outside the gene matches. Germline CDR1 reads SGHNT; CDR2 reads YYREEE (reference sequence). This CDR3 is built from 15 residues. CDR3 nucleotides: TGTGCCAGCAGCTTGGACGGGGGGGGCTCCTACGAGCAGTACTTC. Residues: CASSLDGGGSYEQYF.

J is TRBJ2-7 and V is TRBV2, with D possibly being TRBD1 (6 bases). Germline assignment: CDR1 SNHLY and CDR2 FYNNEI. The V and J ends lost 3 bases and 1 base respectively, with 10 bases between them. This CDR3 is built from 14 residues. The chain's CDR3 is CASSEDSFSYEQYF. The DNA of the CDR3 is TGTGCCAGCAGTGAGGACAGTTTTTCCTACGAGCAGTACTTC.